This T cell receptor (beta chain) was found in a study of human T cells and chemical hapten exposure. General observations from the study: There was a positive correlation between PT1 expanded TCR counts and patch test score.

This clonotype was seen more than once but under ten times. Its antigen remains unidentified. J gave up 3 bases and V 5 bases, and 13 bases lay outside the gene matches. The CDR3 is 17 residues long. Time point here: pre-sensitization, week 0. Treatment specified: therapeutic diphenylcyclopropenone sensitization with weekly scalp DPC. Extraction yielded total RNA from whole blood (unfractionated). TCRdb called the RACE reads again in MiXCR, with one record for every CDR3 protein. The repertoire has tens of thousands of distinct CDR3 sequences, 9.5% to 10% of them found once; the top ten carry roughly 10%.

The starting material was whole blood, obtained in connection with sensitization to the hapten diphenylcyclopropenone (DPC). The V gene is TRBV12-3 or TRBV12-4, the J gene TRBJ1-2; 9 bases match TRBD1. The receptor was isolated from a woman in her thirties with alopecia areata. Some clones in this sample may be carry-over from other donors' samples. CDR3 sequence reads: CASSPDRGDLIDYGYTF. The CDR3 nucleotides are TGTGCCAGCAGTCCCGACAGGGGGGATCTGATCGACTATGGCTACACCTTC.